This TCR beta chain derives from a study of vaccination and CD4 T cells after COVID-19. About the research overall: Across the group, participants received two doses of either BNT162b2 or mRNA-1273 vaccine.

Only a few counts were recorded for this clonotype. What it binds is not known. Oncomine TCR Beta short-read sequencing was applied to DNA from cultured CD4+ T cells. Via MiXCR, TCRdb re-called the PCR reads, giving one row per CDR3 protein. The sample holds tens of thousands of distinct CDR3 sequences, 48% seen once. Treatment noted: roughly ten-day PBMC culture with coronavirus spike peptide pools or control peptides (ViraFEST assay). This CDR3 region has 13 residues. The V gene's germline CDR1 is MNHEY and CDR2 SMNVEV (reference sequence). V gave up 0 bases and J gave up 7 bases, with 6 bases separating them.

Sequencing was carried out using CD4+ T cells from blood, cultured in vitro. The clonotype was recovered from a human donor who had recovered from COVID-19. This sequence joins TRBV27 and TRBJ2-2, with D tentatively TRBD1 or TRBD2 (5 bases each). CDR3 bases: TGTGCCAGCAGTTTATCGAGGGGCGGGGAGCTGTTTTTT. Amino acids: CASSLSRGGELFF.